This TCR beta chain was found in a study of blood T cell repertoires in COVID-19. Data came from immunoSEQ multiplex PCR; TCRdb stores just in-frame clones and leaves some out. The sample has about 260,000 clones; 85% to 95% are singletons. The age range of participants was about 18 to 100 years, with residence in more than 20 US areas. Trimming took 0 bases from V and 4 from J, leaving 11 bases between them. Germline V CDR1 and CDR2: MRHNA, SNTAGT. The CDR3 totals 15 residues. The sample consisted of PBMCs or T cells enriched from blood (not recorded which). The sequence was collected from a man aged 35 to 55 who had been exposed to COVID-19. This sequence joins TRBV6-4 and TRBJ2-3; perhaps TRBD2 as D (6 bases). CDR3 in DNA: TGTGCCAGCAGTGACTCAAGACTAGGCGCAGATACGCAGTATTTT. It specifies CASSDSRLGADTQYF.